Listed here are 23 T cell receptor beta chains from one sample, sequenced in a study of OX40 agonist ivuxolimab in advanced cancers. TCRdb's copy holds only in-frame clones and misses some; the assay was immunoSEQ multiplex PCR. The table shows over 55,000 clones, with more than 65% occurring only once. Sequencing used CD4+ or CD8+ T cells sorted from blood, obtained in a trial of the OX40 agonist ivuxolimab. The receptors shown here come from an adult with an advanced solid tumor such as melanoma, head and neck, liver or kidney cancer.

V gene TRBV23-1 combines with J gene TRBJ2-1, with D unclear. TRBV23-1 is an ORF for which the function is uncertain. The CDR3 has 16 residues. Trimming took 0 bases from V and 6 from J, leaving 15 bases between them. CDR3 in DNA: TGCGCCAGCAGTCAATCGATGGATCGTGTGAGCAATGAGCAGTTCTTC. The encoded protein is CASSQSMDRVSNEQFF.

With regard to this clone: The junction differs from germline at one of its ends, possibly a read error. V is TRBV7-2 and J is TRBJ2-5; 10 bases fit TRBD1. CDR1 SGHTA and CDR2 FQGNSA come from the germline V gene. The CDR3 consists of 15 residues. CDR3 loop: CASSPDRGTGEAQYF. CDR3 nucleotide sequence: TGTGCCAGCAGCCCGGACAGGGGGACGGGAGAGGCCCAGTACTTC.

V usage is TRBV2 and J usage is TRBJ1-1; D gene ambiguous. Germline V gene sequence: CDR1 SNHLY, CDR2 FYNNEI. This CDR3 is built from 13 residues. Trimming pared 7 bases from V and 0 bases from J, leaving 9 bases between. CDR3 sequence reads: CASNIRVNTEAFF. CDR3 bases: TGTGCCAGCAATATACGGGTGAACACTGAAGCTTTCTTT.

The chain has TRBV5-1 and TRBJ1-4; D is uncertain. This CDR3 has 14 residues. V was trimmed by 0 bases and J by 7 bases, leaving 10 bases between them. In germline, CDR1 is SGHRS, CDR2 YFSETQ. The CDR3 loop reads CASSLVGGAEKLFF. The CDR3 region has the DNA TGCGCCAGCAGCTTGGTTGGTGGCGCTGAAAAACTGTTTTTT.

Relative to its sample, this clone is medium-sized. This chain uses TRBV6-4 with TRBJ1-2; TRBD1 might be the D (6 bases). Trimming took 5 bases from V and 5 from J, leaving 18 bases between them. CDR1 is MRHNA and CDR2 is SNTAGT in the germline V gene. The CDR3 totals 15 residues. The CDR3 loop is CASSPGADPWYGYTF. The CDR3 DNA reads as TGTGCCAGCAGTCCGGGGGCAGACCCCTGGTATGGCTACACCTTC.

V and J are TRBV4-1 and TRBJ1-5, with 8 bases matching TRBD1. CDR1 and CDR2 from the germline V gene are MGHRA and YSYEKL. The CDR3 spans 15 residues. The trim removed 0 bases at V and 6 bases at J, leaving 4 bases unmatched. The CDR3 DNA is TGCGCCAGCAGCCAAGAGACAGGGGTGGTTCAGCCCCAGCATTTT. Amino acids: CASSQETGVVQPQHF.

The rearrangement joins TRBV19 to TRBJ2-5; D remains unclear. This CDR3 spans 13 amino acids. Between the trimmed V and J ends, which lost 6 bases and 0 bases, there was a span of 8 bases. Germline V gene sequence: CDR1 LNHDA, CDR2 SQIVND (reference sequence). CDR3 DNA sequence: TGTGCCAGTAGCAATCCCAACCAAGAGACCCAGTACTTC. This sequence encodes CASSNPNQETQYF.

V gene TRBV11-2 combines with J gene TRBJ2-7; 10 nucleotides align to TRBD1. CDR1 and CDR2 from the germline V gene are SGHAT and FQNNGV. V lost 6 bases to trimming and J lost 7 bases; unmatched junction nucleotides: 12. CDR3 length: 15 amino acids. The CDR3 protein is CASSYPTGGFVEQYF. In DNA form, the CDR3 reads TGTGCCAGCAGTTACCCGACAGGGGGCTTCGTAGAGCAGTACTTC.

The rearrangement uses TRBV9 and TRBJ1-1; a weak D match, TRBD1 (5 bases). CDR3 length equals 15 residues. V lost 4 bases, J lost 0 bases, and 13 bases lay in between. Germline lookup yields CDR1 SGDLS and CDR2 YYNGEE. The CDR3: CASSPPKGLNTEAFF. The CDR3 DNA follows: TGTGCCAGCAGCCCTCCGAAGGGACTGAACACTGAAGCTTTCTTT.

This sequence joins TRBV28 and TRBJ1-2; D is uncertain. Looked up from germline, CDR1 is MDHEN and CDR2 is SYDVKM. The CDR3 spans 12 residues. V dropped 6 bases and J dropped 0 bases, with 5 bases sitting between them. The CDR3 reads CASSITNYGYTF. CDR3 DNA sequence: TGTGCCAGCAGCATTACTAACTATGGCTACACCTTC.

This chain joins TRBV10-3 and TRBJ2-7; D possibly corresponds to TRBD1 (6 bases). The V end was cut by 5 bases, the J end by 2 bases, with 10 bases between. The CDR3 totals 13 residues. Germline V gives CDR1 ENHRY, CDR2 SYGVKD. CDR3 amino acids: CAISYRVTYEQYF. CDR3 coding DNA: TGTGCCATCAGTTACAGGGTCACCTACGAGCAGTACTTC.

The gene calls are TRBV27 and TRBJ1-2, with TRBD1 matching over 8 bases. Looked up from germline, CDR1 is MNHEY and CDR2 is SMNVEV (reference sequence). Trimming took 5 bases from V and 4 from J; bases not matched to a gene: 0. The CDR3 length is 12 residues. CDR3 amino acids: CASSDRGYGYTF. CDR3 DNA: TGTGCCAGCAGTGACAGGGGCTATGGCTACACCTTC.

The rearrangement joins TRBV7-2 to TRBJ2-1; weak D call: TRBD2 (5 bases). There are 15 residues in the CDR3. V was pared by 2 bases and J by 5 bases, with 13 bases between. CDR1 is SGHTA, CDR2 FQGNSA, per germline. Written as DNA, the CDR3 is TGTGCCAGCAGCTTAAGTGGGAGCATGGACAATGAGCAGTTCTTC. It is translated as CASSLSGSMDNEQFF.

The table lists this clone with a count of one. The genes are TRBV6-6 and TRBJ1-2, with a possible D match to TRBD1 (6 bases). This CDR3 is 15 amino acids long. The germline CDR1 and CDR2 sequences are MNHNY and SVGAGI (reference sequence). Trimming stripped 6 bases from V and 8 bases from J, with 22 bases between. This CDR3 is CASSPLSSGAGGYTF. The CDR3 bases are TGTGCCAGCAGCCCTCTTAGCTCAGGGGCGGGCGGCTACACCTTC.

J is TRBJ1-4 and V is TRBV9; D not resolved. CDR1 and CDR2 from the germline V gene are SGDLS and YYNGEE. V lost 5 bases and J lost 0, with 14 bases in between. The CDR3 loop spans 16 amino acids. The CDR3 region is CASSRTPEATNEKLFF. CDR3 sequence (DNA): TGTGCCAGCAGTAGAACACCCGAAGCAACTAATGAAAAACTGTTTTTT.

The chain joins TRBV19 to TRBJ2-5; the D gene is possibly TRBD1 (6 bases). Per the germline V gene, CDR1 is LNHDA and CDR2 is SQIVND (reference sequence). With 2 bases removed from V and 2 bases from J, the gap between germline ends came to 6 bases. This CDR3 has 13 amino acids. CDR3 nucleotide sequence: TGTGCCAGTAGTATACAGGGGCAAGAGACCCAGTACTTC. It yields the protein CASSIQGQETQYF.

This clone appeared a single time. The chain employs TRBV19 and TRBJ2-3; the match to TRBD1 covers 10 bases. Germline trimming cut 4 bases from V and 2 bases from J; bases unmatched to any gene: 6. This CDR3 is 16 amino acids long. Germline V gene lookup returns CDR1 LNHDA and CDR2 SQIVND (reference sequence). The CDR3 loop is CASSKGQGWVTDTQYF. For the CDR3, the DNA is TGTGCCAGTAGTAAGGGACAGGGGTGGGTCACAGATACGCAGTATTTT. Combining the CDR3 with reference TRBV19 and TRBJ2-3 gives the whole variable domain DGGITQSPKYLFRKEGQNVTLSCEQNLNHDAMYWYRQDPGQGLRLIYYSQIVNDFQKGDIAEGYSVSREKKESFPLTVTSAQKNPTAFYLCASSKGQGWVTDTQYFGPGTRLTVL.

V is TRBV5-6 and J is TRBJ2-6, with D possibly matching TRBD2 (6 bases). Trimming took 0 bases from V and 0 from J, leaving 16 bases between them. Germline-derived CDR1 and CDR2 are SGHDT and YYEEEE. CDR3 length: 19 amino acids. In DNA form, the CDR3 reads TGTGCCAGCAGCTTGGCGGGGCATACCGGGGGCTCTGGGGCCAACGTCCTGACTTTC. It is translated as CASSLAGHTGGSGANVLTF.

The chain couples TRBV5-1 to TRBJ1-1, with D possibly matching TRBD1 (5 bases). The CDR3 runs 15 residues. Per germline, CDR1 SGHRS and CDR2 YFSETQ. V was shortened by 1 base and J by 0 bases, with 10 bases between the two germline ends. This CDR3 is CASSLLQGVNTEAFF. The CDR3 DNA follows: TGCGCCAGCAGCTTGCTTCAGGGCGTGAACACTGAAGCTTTCTTT.

The chain combines TRBV2 with TRBJ1-1; maybe TRBD1 (6 bases). The CDR3 runs 13 residues. Deletions cut 6 bases from V and 5 bases from J, with 13 bases between. Per the germline V gene, CDR1 is SNHLY and CDR2 is FYNNEI. CDR3 coding DNA: TGTGCCAGCAGAGGTCAGGGGCCGACTGAAGCTTTCTTT. This encodes CASRGQGPTEAFF.

This chain links TRBV18 with TRBJ2-5; 7 bases are shared with TRBD1. The CDR3 runs to 13 residues. Germline-derived CDR1 and CDR2 are KGHSH and LQKENI. The ends lost 0 bases at V and 12 bases at J; junction bases unmatched: 7. DNA of the CDR3: TGTGCCAGCTCACCACCCCTGCAGGGGGAGAAGTACTTC. Translating it yields CASSPPLQGEKYF.

This chain links TRBV6-1 with TRBJ2-7; perhaps D is TRBD1 or TRBD2 (5 bases each). This CDR3 contains 13 residues. CDR1 and CDR2 from the germline V gene are MNHNS and SASEGT. V was cut by 2 bases and J by 3 bases, with 8 bases left in between. CDR3 sequence reads: CASSESGRYEQYF. Written as DNA, the CDR3 is TGTGCCAGCAGTGAATCGGGGCGCTACGAGCAGTACTTC.

This chain uses TRBV7-9 with TRBJ1-2, with D unclear. The CDR3 covers 12 residues. Trimming left V 1 base short and J 6 bases short, with 6 bases between. The germline V gene has CDR1 SEHNR and CDR2 FQNEAQ (reference sequence). The CDR3 nucleotides read TGTGCCAGCAGCTTAGAGGTGGATGGCTACACCTTC. As protein: CASSLEVDGYTF.